A selection of T cell receptor beta chains follows, all from one sample in a study of T-cell reconstitution after alpha-beta-depleted transplantation in children. A single record per CDR3 protein comes from TCRdb applying MiXCR to the PCR reads. The table includes roughly 400,000 distinct CDR3 sequences, around 46% detected once. The sample here was PBMCs, taken before TCRalphabeta/CD19-depleted stem cell transplant. The receptors were sampled from a girl aged 2-10 years with aplastic anemia, due to receive a stem cell transplant. CDR3s include the opening cysteine and the closing phenylalanine or tryptophan. Clone size appears in some rows only: once, few, many, or a class for an expanded clone.

TRBJ2-2 many TRBV5-5 CASRTGSPARGELFF
TRBJ2-3 many TRBV5-1 CASSLGTARTDTQYF
TRBJ1-4 many TRBV4-2 CASSQGPGANEKLFF
TRBJ2-7 many TRBV4-3 CASSQDPHSYEQYF
TRBJ2-6 - TRBV20-1 CSAVTTGGTLSGANVLTF
TRBJ2-7 many TRBV29-1 CSASLPAGGAYEQYF
TRBJ1-3 - TRBV7-9 CASSLRTGPSGNTIYF
TRBJ2-4 many TRBV20-1 CSVTEGIAKNIQYF
TRBJ2-5 medium-sized TRBV6-6 CASSNVGGQETQYF
TRBJ2-7 - TRBV20-1 CSASGTGSNEQYF
TRBJ2-7 many TRBV20-1 CSAPLAGAGEQYF
TRBJ2-5 - TRBV5-1 CASSLGPVGSETQYF
TRBJ1-5 few TRBV7-4 CASSFGGTRGWQPQHF
TRBJ2-2 many TRBV12-3/TRBV12-4 CASRRTANTGELFF
TRBJ1-2 - TRBV6-1 CASRGRGYVWYGYTF
TRBJ2-1 - TRBV5-1 CTSSSRDYNEQFF
TRBJ2-5 many TRBV28 CASRFFRYQETQYF
TRBJ1-5 - TRBV11-1 CASSLGASQPQHF
TRBJ2-2 - TRBV28 CASSPRGLEAGELFF
TRBJ1-2 - TRBV6-1 CASSEQGHGYTF
TRBJ2-1 many TRBV6-6 CASRGRGDNEQFF
TRBJ1-2 many TRBV5-1 CASSLVNSVYGYTF
TRBJ1-2 - TRBV12-3/TRBV12-4 CASSLDSYYGYTF
TRBJ2-3 once TRBV11-2 CASSLGLAGQHTDTQYF
TRBJ2-1 - TRBV7-9 CASSKSLVQFF
TRBJ1-2 - TRBV20-1 CSARDQGRGYTF
TRBJ1-2 - TRBV20-1 CSARDELNYGYTF
TRBJ2-3 - TRBV5-6 CASSSGQGVDTLYF
TRBJ2-2 - TRBV6-2/TRBV6-3 CASKSGGATGELFF
TRBJ1-2 - TRBV14 CASSQDRRKWEYGYTF
TRBJ2-7 - TRBV5-1 CASSSGGITYEQYF
TRBJ2-1 few TRBV5-1 CASTPTSGRLYNEQFF
TRBJ2-3 - TRBV20-1 CSAIAGESSTDTQYF
TRBJ2-5 many TRBV7-3 CASSLNGGETQYF
TRBJ2-7 - TRBV19 CASSIRTSGSRYEQYF
TRBJ2-3 - TRBV9 CASSVGRTDTQYF
TRBJ2-6 many TRBV5-1 CASSSDRASGSGANVLTF
TRBJ2-1 - TRBV3-1 CASSQVGGLVSDEQFF
TRBJ1-1 - TRBV7-2 CASSFNVNTEAFF
TRBJ2-2 - TRBV27 CASSQLAIAITGELFF
TRBJ1-2 many TRBV27 CASSFRDLDGYTF
TRBJ1-1 many TRBV12-3/TRBV12-4 CASIPRVGYTEAFF
TRBJ2-7 - TRBV7-6 CALYGHRAYEQYF
TRBJ2-7 few TRBV7-2 CASSLLFPGQGFYEQYF
TRBJ2-6 few TRBV27 CASSRTGVSSGANVLTF
TRBJ1-3 - TRBV7-2 CASSSSPSGNTIYF
TRBJ2-1 - TRBV19 CASSIGRGDEQFF
TRBJ2-5 few TRBV19 CASSIHGEETQYF
TRBJ1-1 few TRBV7-3 CASSWGQGTEAFF
TRBJ2-3 - TRBV2 CASMLAGITDTQYF
TRBJ2-7 - TRBV7-9 CASSLAYRPVRGYEQYF